The sequence of this T cell receptor (beta chain) was determined in a study of beta chain features in type 1 diabetes. Study in general: The patients were much like the healthy donors in age, gender and cell yields. Summed over all samples, the examined sorted cells came to 107,917,701. General study findings and limits: VDJ junctions from type 1 diabetes patients carried fewer insertions and larger deletions. Across all four CD4+ subsets, people with type 1 diabetes showed modestly shorter TCRB CDR3s.

This clone showed up just a few times. Its antigen is unidentified. Expressed TCRB transcripts were sequenced, since all the RNA that had been isolated was reverse transcribed. Using immunoSEQ multiplex PCR, the repertoire was profiled, and TCRdb retains in-frame clones only, with some absent. The sample has 160,000 or so clones; roughly 8% are singletons. Trimming left V 4 bases short and J 6 bases short, with 13 bases between. The CDR3 is 14 residues long. The germline CDR1 and CDR2 sequences are SNHLY and FYNNEI. One heparinised blood draw, averaging about 116 mL, came from each donor. The clonotype originates from a woman between 18 and 30 years old with type 1 diabetes. V and J are TRBV2 and TRBJ1-5, with a tentative D call TRBD1 (5 bases). Sequencing was done on a sample of central memory CD4+ T cells from blood. The CDR3 DNA reads as TGTGCCAGCAGTGCTCTAAAGGGGCTTCAGCCCCAGCATTTT. Translating gives CASSALKGLQPQHF.